The sequence of this T cell receptor beta chain was determined in a study of T cell responses to AZD1222 COVID-19 vaccine. The ends were cut back, 6 bases at V and 0 bases at J, with 12 bases in the middle. This CDR3 region has 15 residues. CDR1 is MNHEY, CDR2 SVGAGI, per germline. Profiled with immunoSEQ multiplex PCR; TCRdb holds only in-frame clones, not every one. The sample shows over 140,000 clones, about 92% of them seen only once. The TCR was taken from an adult who received the AZD1222 COVID-19 vaccine. Here the sequenced sample was peripheral blood, taken 28 days after the second AZD1222 dose. This rearrangement joins TRBV6-5 to TRBJ1-5; TRBD1 might be the D (5 bases). CDR3 sequence: CASRAGTDSNQPQHF. In nucleotides, the CDR3 is TGTGCCAGCAGGGCCGGGACGGATAGCAATCAGCCCCAGCATTTT.